Below, 24 T cell receptor beta chains from the same sample are listed, as sequenced in a study of cytomegalovirus exposure and HLA in healthy donors. Only in-frame clones appear in the TCRdb table, and some are missing; sequencing was by immunoSEQ multiplex PCR. Of 300,000 or so clones in the sample, over 75% are singletons; the top ten hold roughly 0.96%. Sequencing used PBMCs. The origin of the receptors is a man aged 30 to 45 in good health and CMV-seronegative.

This chain connects TRBV6-5 to TRBJ1-2; maybe TRBD1 (5 bases). Germline V gene sequence: CDR1 MNHEY, CDR2 SVGAGI. Between the trimmed V and J ends, which lost 0 bases and 2 bases, there was a span of 13 bases. This CDR3 spans 16 amino acids. Here the CDR3 reads CASSYSTVTTNYGYTF. The CDR3 DNA reads as TGTGCCAGCAGTTACTCGACAGTAACAACGAACTATGGCTACACCTTC.

The V and J genes are TRBV7-6 and TRBJ2-3, with 11 nucleotides matching TRBD2. Germline-derived CDR1 and CDR2 are SGHVS and FNYEAQ. This CDR3 comprises 15 residues. With V trimmed by 2 bases and J by 6 bases, 4 bases remained unmatched. The CDR3: CASSLRSSGGDTQYF. CDR3 bases: TGTGCCAGCAGCTTACGTTCTAGCGGGGGGGATACGCAGTATTTT.

This chain connects TRBV6-1 to TRBJ1-2; no definite D call. The CDR3 loop spans 14 amino acids. From germline, CDR1 is MNHNS and CDR2 SASEGT. The V end was cut by 3 bases, the J end by 3 bases, with 11 bases between. CDR3 nucleotides: TGTGCCAGCAGTGACAGCTCAGGATACTATGGCTACACCTTC. Translating it yields CASSDSSGYYGYTF.

V usage is TRBV9 and J usage is TRBJ1-2; 7 bases line up with TRBD1. This CDR3 is built from 13 residues. CDR1 is SGDLS and CDR2 is YYNGEE in the germline V gene. The V segment lost 4 bases and the J segment 6 bases; nucleotides outside the gene matches: 6. In DNA, the CDR3 is TGTGCCAGCAGCCCCGGGACAGCGCATGGCTACACCTTC. Its protein is CASSPGTAHGYTF.

This clone was seen just once. The CDR3 DNA follows: TGTGCCAGCAGTCACAGGGAAGCGTACGAGCAGTACTTC. Protein product: CASSHREAYEQYF. The chain couples TRBV6-6 to TRBJ2-7; tentatively, D is TRBD1 (6 bases). Germline lookup yields CDR1 MNHNY and CDR2 SVGAGI (reference sequence). CDR3 length: 13 amino acids. V lost 5 bases to trimming and J lost 4 bases, with 12 bases between them.

CDR3 amino acids: CASSPSGNEKLFF. The CDR3 bases are TGTGCCAGCTCACCATCCGGTAATGAAAAACTGTTTTTT. The chain is built from TRBV18 and TRBJ1-4; D uncertain. Germline values: CDR1 KGHSH, CDR2 LQKENI. Trimming pared 2 bases from V and 4 bases from J, leaving 5 bases between. The CDR3 totals 13 residues.

This rearrangement joins TRBV15 to TRBJ2-3; D unclear. This CDR3 is built from 16 residues. V gave up 3 bases and J gave up 1 base, with 14 bases separating them. Germline V gives CDR1 LNHNV, CDR2 YYDKDF (reference sequence). CDR3 sequence reads: CATSSTIVQRTDTQYF. The DNA for the CDR3 is TGTGCCACCAGCAGTACTATTGTGCAACGCACAGATACGCAGTATTTT.

This clone was counted a single time. CDR3 in amino acids: CASSHNSGPNSYEQYF. CDR3 in DNA: TGTGCCAGCAGCCACAATAGCGGGCCCAACTCCTACGAGCAGTACTTC. The chain uses TRBV14 and TRBJ2-7, with 7 positions matching TRBD2. CDR1 is SGHDN, CDR2 FVKESK, per germline. CDR3 length: 16 amino acids. V gave up 3 bases and J gave up 0 bases; unmatched junction bases: 8.

The CDR3 DNA reads TGTGCCAGCAGCGGCCGGGGACAGGACCTCCAAGAGACCCAGTACTTC. Its translation is CASSGRGQDLQETQYF. The rearrangement links TRBV5-6 to TRBJ2-5; TRBD1 aligns across 8 bases. The CDR3 contains 16 residues. V lost 4 bases to trimming and J lost 1 base; unmatched junction nucleotides: 9. The germline V gene has CDR1 SGHDT and CDR2 YYEEEE.

The chain couples TRBV4-3 to TRBJ2-2, with 12 bases matching TRBD2. Germline loops: CDR1 LGHNA, CDR2 YSLEER. V gave up 1 base and J gave up 4 bases; unmatched junction bases: 4. The CDR3 sequence is 17 residues long. CDR3 in DNA: TGCGCCAGCAGCCAAGGTCTACTAGCGGGGGGCACCGGGGAGCTGTTTTTT. Translation gives CASSQGLLAGGTGELFF.

CDR3 bases: TGTGCCAGCAGCTTGCGGTTACTCCAAGAGACCCAGTACTTC. Amino acid sequence: CASSLRLLQETQYF. The chain couples TRBV7-2 to TRBJ2-5; no reliable D call. Germline CDR1 reads SGHTA; CDR2 reads FQGNSA. The CDR3 sequence is 14 residues long. V lost 3 bases, J lost 1 base, and 9 bases lay in between. Filled out from reference TRBV7-2 and TRBJ2-5, the complete variable domain reads GAGVSQSPSNKVTEKGKDVELRCDPISGHTALYWYRQSLGQGLEFLIYFQGNSAPDKSGLPSDRFSAERTGGSVSTLTIQRTQQEDSAVYLCASSLRLLQETQYFGPGTRLLVL.

This rearrangement joins TRBV6-6 to TRBJ1-2; D perhaps matches TRBD1 (5 bases). The V end lost 7 bases, the J end lost 7 bases, and 13 bases lay between the germline ends. Germline CDR1 is MNHNY and CDR2 is SVGAGI (reference sequence). CDR3 size: 12 residues. CDR3 nucleotides: TGTGCCAGCAACCGGGGGGAGGCTGGCTACACCTTC. Its protein product is CASNRGEAGYTF.

This clone has only one observation. The rearrangement uses TRBV6-5 and TRBJ1-1; D is uncertain. Germline V CDR1 and CDR2: MNHEY, SVGAGI. This CDR3 spans 13 amino acids. With 3 bases removed from V and 6 bases from J, the gap between germline ends came to 11 bases. Written as DNA, the CDR3 is TGTGCCAGCAGTTATTGGAACAGCCCTGAAGCTTTCTTT. Amino acid sequence: CASSYWNSPEAFF.

This sequence joins TRBV2 and TRBJ2-7, with 7 positions matching TRBD1. V lost 6 bases and J lost 1; bases outside the gene matches: 9. Germline CDR1 is SNHLY and CDR2 is FYNNEI. This CDR3 comprises 15 residues. The CDR3 sequence is CASSSRDRVSYEQYF. The CDR3 bases are TGTGCCAGCAGCTCCCGGGACAGAGTTTCCTACGAGCAGTACTTC. The full variable domain, with the rest looked up from reference TRBV2 and TRBJ2-7, is EPEVTQTPSHQVTQMGQEVILRCVPISNHLYFYWYRQILGQKVEFLVSFYNNEISEKSEIFDDQFSVERPDGSNFTLKIRSTKLEDSAMYFCASSSRDRVSYEQYFGPGTRLTVT.

To note about this clone: This same CDR3 is encoded by further DNA sequences in the sample. The gene calls are TRBV4-1 and TRBJ2-5; possible D gene TRBD1, 6 bases. The germline V and J ends were trimmed by 0 bases and 4 bases, with 9 bases remaining between them. Germline V gene sequence: CDR1 MGHRA, CDR2 YSYEKL. CDR3 length equals 14 residues. The DNA for the CDR3 is TGCGCCAGCAGCCAAGACCTCAGGGGAGAGACCCAGTACTTC. It translates to CASSQDLRGETQYF.

The V and J genes are TRBV7-2 and TRBJ2-1; no definite D call. Trimming removed 8 bases at V and 8 bases at J, with 10 bases between. This CDR3 contains 11 residues. The germline V gene has CDR1 SGHTA and CDR2 FQGNSA. For the CDR3, the DNA is TGTGCCAGCCGCACTATCGATGAGCAGTTCTTC. Amino acids: CASRTIDEQFF.

This chain uses TRBV10-2 with TRBJ2-7, with TRBD2 matching over 11 bases. The germline CDR1 and CDR2 sequences are WSHSY and SAAADI. V gave up 3 bases and J gave up 3 bases; unmatched junction bases: 4. This CDR3 contains 15 residues. CDR3 sequence reads: CASSDPGTSGYEQYF. The CDR3 nucleotides are TGCGCCAGCAGTGACCCCGGGACTAGCGGCTACGAGCAGTACTTC.

The genes are TRBV19 and TRBJ1-2, with TRBD1 identical over 7 bases. CDR3 length: 14 amino acids. Germline assignment: CDR1 LNHDA and CDR2 SQIVND (reference sequence). V was pared by 4 bases and J by 2 bases, with 4 bases of the junction left unmatched. CDR3 coding DNA: TGTGCCAGTAGTACCAGACAGGGAAACTATGGCTACACCTTC. It translates to CASSTRQGNYGYTF.

This chain uses TRBV6-6 with TRBJ2-1, with 7 bases fitting TRBD2. Germline V lookup: CDR1 MNHNY, CDR2 SVGAGI (reference sequence). The CDR3 length is 15 residues. V was clipped by 4 bases and J by 2 bases; unmatched bases: 5. CDR3 nucleotide sequence: TGTGCCAGCAGTTCCTTCGCGGGGGCCTACAATGAGCAGTTCTTC. Translated: CASSSFAGAYNEQFF.

The rearrangement uses TRBV5-6 and TRBJ2-3; D is possibly TRBD2 (5 bases). The germline V gene encodes CDR1 SGHDT and CDR2 YYEEEE. This CDR3 comprises 11 residues. The V and J ends lost 5 bases and 6 bases respectively, with 7 bases between them. The CDR3 DNA reads as TGTGCCAGCAGGCGAGGGGATACGCAGTATTTT. Translated, it gives CASRRGDTQYF.

This clone has only a few counts. The chain combines TRBV6-6 with TRBJ1-2; 7 bases line up with TRBD1. The CDR3 runs 16 residues. Trimming removed 6 bases from V and 0 bases from J; junction bases left unmatched: 10. Germline CDR1 MNHNY, CDR2 SVGAGI (reference sequence). CDR3 DNA sequence: TGTGCCAGCAGCTCTATCACAGGGGTAGCTAACTATGGCTACACCTTC. Translating it yields CASSSITGVANYGYTF.

The chain joins TRBV4-1 to TRBJ2-1, with TRBD1 matching over 10 bases. V shed 4 bases, J shed 8 bases, and the junction held 8 bases outside the gene matches. Germline lookup yields CDR1 MGHRA and CDR2 YSYEKL. This CDR3 has 15 residues. As DNA, the CDR3 is TGCGCCAGCAGCCCCCTCGTGGACAGGGGGGATGAGCAGTTCTTC. This gives the protein CASSPLVDRGDEQFF.

The chain has TRBV27 and TRBJ2-6, with a tentative D call TRBD1 (5 bases). Germline assignment: CDR1 MNHEY and CDR2 SMNVEV (reference sequence). The CDR3 totals 14 residues. Trimming stripped 9 bases from V and 2 bases from J, with 11 bases between. In DNA form, the CDR3 reads TGTGCCAGTCAACAGGTGACTGGGGCCAACGTCCTGACTTTC. Protein sequence: CASQQVTGANVLTF.

This chain uses TRBV30 with TRBJ2-7; 9 nucleotides line up with TRBD2. Germline CDR1 GTSNPN, CDR2 SVGIG (reference sequence). The CDR3 runs to 15 residues. V was pared by 0 bases and J by 0 bases, with 3 bases of the junction left unmatched. The DNA for the CDR3 is TGTGCCTGGAGTGTAGCTAGCGGGGACTCCTACGAGCAGTACTTC. It encodes CAWSVASGDSYEQYF.